This T cell receptor beta chain was sequenced during a study of radiation and T cells in renal cell carcinoma. This clone was counted only a few times. Time point specified: baseline pretreatment blood. Specified treatment: 15 Gy SBRT to primary tumor, nephrectomy 4 weeks later. The assay was immunoSEQ multiplex PCR, and TCRdb's table has in-frame clones only and misses some. The sample shows 100,000 to 150,000 clones, approximately 80% of them seen only once. Germline CDR1 and CDR2: ENHRY and SYGVKD. V was pared by 3 bases and J by 6 bases, with 8 bases between. This CDR3 has 13 amino acids. The chain joins TRBV10-3 to TRBJ1-4; tentative D call: TRBD1 (5 bases). The sequencing used blood, collected from a patient whose treatment included radiotherapy and nephrectomy. This clonotype was obtained from a woman aged 55-70 years with renal cell carcinoma. This CDR3 reads CAISDAQDEKLFF. The CDR3 nucleotides read TGTGCCATCAGTGACGCACAGGATGAAAAACTGTTTTTT.